This T cell receptor (beta chain) was recovered during a study of response to subunit inactivated influenza vaccine. The CDR3 has 14 amino acids. V lost 4 bases, J lost 3 bases, and 6 bases stayed unmatched. TCRdb used MiXCR to reprocess the RT-PCR reads, holding one entry per CDR3 protein. The profile shows approximately 500,000 distinct CDR3 sequences, around 21% of them singletons. Separately, the same data were catalogued under a study of T cells expressing NK-cell markers. From that second work: TCR beta libraries carry UMIs added by 5'RACE template switching. Dominant NKG2C+ clonotypes were found to form about 1.0-8% of CD8+ T cells in six donors. Several donors showed these clonotypes also leading the CD3+CD56-NKG2C+ fraction.

This receptor was taken from a man aged 45-60 years who received an inactivated influenza vaccine. The sample here was CD4+ T cells sorted from PBMCs, taken 11 to 12 days after vaccination. The V call is TRBV12-3 or TRBV12-4, the J call TRBJ2-7; TRBD1 matches 7 bases. DNA for the CDR3: TGTGCCAGCAGTTGGACAGGCTCCCTCTACGAGCAGTACTTC. Its protein is CASSWTGSLYEQYF.